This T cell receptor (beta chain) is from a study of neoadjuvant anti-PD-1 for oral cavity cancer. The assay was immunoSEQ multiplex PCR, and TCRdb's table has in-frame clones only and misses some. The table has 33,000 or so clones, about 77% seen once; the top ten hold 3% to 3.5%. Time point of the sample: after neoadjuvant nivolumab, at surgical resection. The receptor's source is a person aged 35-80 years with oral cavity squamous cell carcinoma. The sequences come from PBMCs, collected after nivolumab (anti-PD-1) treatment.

The CDR3 reads CASTPGTGAGGSPLHF. CDR3 in DNA: TGTGCCAGCACCCCGGGGACCGGGGCAGGGGGTTCACCCCTCCACTTT. This chain joins TRBV5-4 and TRBJ1-6, with 7 bases identical to TRBD1. Germline loops: CDR1 SGHNT, CDR2 YYREEE (reference sequence). J lost 9 bases, V lost 6 bases, and 15 bases had no gene match. This CDR3 has 16 residues. The full variable domain, with the rest looked up from reference TRBV5-4 and TRBJ1-6, is ETGVTQSPTHLIKTRGQQVTLRCSSQSGHNTVSWYQQALGQGPQFIFQYYREEENGRGNFPPRFSGLQFPNYSSELNVNALELDDSALYLCASTPGTGAGGSPLHFGNGTRLTVT.